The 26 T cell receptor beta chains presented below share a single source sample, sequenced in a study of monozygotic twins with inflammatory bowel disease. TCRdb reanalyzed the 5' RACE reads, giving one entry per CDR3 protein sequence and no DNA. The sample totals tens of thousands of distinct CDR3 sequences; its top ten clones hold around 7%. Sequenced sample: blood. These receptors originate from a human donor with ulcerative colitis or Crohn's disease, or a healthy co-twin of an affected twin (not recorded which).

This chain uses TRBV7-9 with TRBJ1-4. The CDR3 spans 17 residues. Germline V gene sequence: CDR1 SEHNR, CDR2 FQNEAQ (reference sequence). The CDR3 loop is CATTAAGRPATNEKLFF. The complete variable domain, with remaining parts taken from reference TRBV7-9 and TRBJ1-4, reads DTGVSQNPRHKITKRGQNVTFRCDPISEHNRLYWYRQTLGQGPEFLTYFQNEAQLEKSRLLSDRFSAERPKGSFSTLEIQRTEQGDSAMYLCATTAAGRPATNEKLFFGSGTQLSVL.

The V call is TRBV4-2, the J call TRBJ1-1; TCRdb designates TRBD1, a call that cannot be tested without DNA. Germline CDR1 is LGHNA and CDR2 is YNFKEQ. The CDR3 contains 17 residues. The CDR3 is CASSPRQGGAENTEAFF.

The CDR3 spells CATSPFPRDTSTDTQYF. This chain joins TRBV15 and TRBJ2-3; TCRdb designates TRBD1, a call that cannot be tested without DNA. This CDR3 has 17 residues. CDR1 is LNHNV and CDR2 is YYDKDF in the germline V gene (reference sequence).

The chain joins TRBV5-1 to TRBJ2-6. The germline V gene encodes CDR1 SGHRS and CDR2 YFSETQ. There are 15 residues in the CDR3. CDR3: CASSLDHGGANVLTF.

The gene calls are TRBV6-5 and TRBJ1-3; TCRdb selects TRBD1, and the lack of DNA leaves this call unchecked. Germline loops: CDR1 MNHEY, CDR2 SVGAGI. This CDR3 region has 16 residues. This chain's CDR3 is CASSYGQPVSGNTIYF.

The CDR3 here is CASSDRETNYGYTF. This rearrangement joins TRBV5-1 to TRBJ1-2; with no DNA, the TCRdb D assignment of TRBD1 cannot be verified. The CDR3 totals 14 residues. Germline V gene lookup returns CDR1 SGHRS and CDR2 YFSETQ.

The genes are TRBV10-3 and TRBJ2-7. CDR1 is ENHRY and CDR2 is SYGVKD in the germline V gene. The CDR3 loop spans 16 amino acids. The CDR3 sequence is CAISDSSVKSSYEQYF.

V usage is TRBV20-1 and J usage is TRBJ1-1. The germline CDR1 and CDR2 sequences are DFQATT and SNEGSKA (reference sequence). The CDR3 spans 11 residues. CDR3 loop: CSARGYPGAFF.

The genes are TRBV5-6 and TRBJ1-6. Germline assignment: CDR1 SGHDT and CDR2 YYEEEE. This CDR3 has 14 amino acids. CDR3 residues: CASSSGLKGSPLHF.

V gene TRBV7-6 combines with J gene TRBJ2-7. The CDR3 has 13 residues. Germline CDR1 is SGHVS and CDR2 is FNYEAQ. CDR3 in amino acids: CASSLVGVYEQYF.

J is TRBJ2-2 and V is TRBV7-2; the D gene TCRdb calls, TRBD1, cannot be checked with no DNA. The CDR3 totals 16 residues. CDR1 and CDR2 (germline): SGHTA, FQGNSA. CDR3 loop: CASSLSLWGGYGELFF.

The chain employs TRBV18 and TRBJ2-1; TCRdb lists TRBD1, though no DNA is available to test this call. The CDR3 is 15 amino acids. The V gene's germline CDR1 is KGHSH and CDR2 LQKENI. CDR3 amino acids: CASSPLGGVYNEQFF.

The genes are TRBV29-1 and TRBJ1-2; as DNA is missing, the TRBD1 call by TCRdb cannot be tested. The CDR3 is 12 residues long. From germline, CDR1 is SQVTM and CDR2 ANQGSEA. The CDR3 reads CSVDLNRVGYTF.

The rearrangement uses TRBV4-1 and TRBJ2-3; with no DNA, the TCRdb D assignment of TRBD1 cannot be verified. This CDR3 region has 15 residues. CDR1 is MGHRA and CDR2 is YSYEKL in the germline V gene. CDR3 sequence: CASSQSDSHTDTQYF.

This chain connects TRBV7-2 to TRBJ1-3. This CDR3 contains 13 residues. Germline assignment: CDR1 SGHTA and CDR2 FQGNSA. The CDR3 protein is CASSLAAGGTIYF.

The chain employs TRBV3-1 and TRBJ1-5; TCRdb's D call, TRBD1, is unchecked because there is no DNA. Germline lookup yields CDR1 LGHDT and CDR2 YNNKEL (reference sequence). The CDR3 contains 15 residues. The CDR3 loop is CASSQQGRSNQPQHF.

The CDR3 spells CSVVREGSYGYTF. The chain carries TRBV29-1 and TRBJ1-2; the D gene TCRdb calls, TRBD1, cannot be checked with no DNA. CDR3 length: 13 amino acids. CDR1 SQVTM and CDR2 ANQGSEA come from the germline V gene.

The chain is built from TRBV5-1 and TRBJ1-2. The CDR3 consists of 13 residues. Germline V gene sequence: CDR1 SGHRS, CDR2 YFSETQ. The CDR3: CASSFGGDYGYTF.

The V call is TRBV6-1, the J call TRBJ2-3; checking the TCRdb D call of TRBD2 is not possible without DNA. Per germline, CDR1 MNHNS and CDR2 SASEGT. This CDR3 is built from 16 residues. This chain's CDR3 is CASSLQPSGGTDTQYF.

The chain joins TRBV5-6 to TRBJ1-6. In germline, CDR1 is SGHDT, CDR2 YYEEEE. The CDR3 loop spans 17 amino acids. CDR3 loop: CASSLSLGSLYNSPLHF.

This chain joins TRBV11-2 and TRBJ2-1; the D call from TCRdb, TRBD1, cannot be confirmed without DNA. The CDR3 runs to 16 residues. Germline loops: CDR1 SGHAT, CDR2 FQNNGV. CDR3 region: CASSPLRGGQYNEQFF.

CDR3 in amino acids: CASSSLSGYAGTYNEQFF. The chain recombines TRBV11-1 with TRBJ2-1; the TCRdb call, TRBD1, lacks DNA for checking. The CDR3 is made up of 18 amino acids. CDR1 and CDR2 from the germline V gene are SGHAT and FQDESV (reference sequence).

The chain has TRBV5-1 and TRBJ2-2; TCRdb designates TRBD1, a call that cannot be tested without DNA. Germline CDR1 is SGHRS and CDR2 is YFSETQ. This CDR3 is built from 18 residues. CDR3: CASSLFPRGLGFVGELFF.

CDR3 residues: CASSPYGAERSPLHF. This chain connects TRBV18 to TRBJ1-6; the TCRdb call, TRBD1, lacks DNA for checking. CDR1 is KGHSH and CDR2 is LQKENI in the germline V gene. The CDR3 is 15 amino acids.

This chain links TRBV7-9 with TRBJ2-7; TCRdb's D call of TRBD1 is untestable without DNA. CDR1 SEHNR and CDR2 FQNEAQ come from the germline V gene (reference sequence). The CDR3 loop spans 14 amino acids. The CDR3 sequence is CASSPWDNSYEQYF.

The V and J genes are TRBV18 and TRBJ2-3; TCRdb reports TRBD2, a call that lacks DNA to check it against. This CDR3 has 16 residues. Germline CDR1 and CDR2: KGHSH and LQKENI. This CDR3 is CASSPGRGLSTDTQYF.